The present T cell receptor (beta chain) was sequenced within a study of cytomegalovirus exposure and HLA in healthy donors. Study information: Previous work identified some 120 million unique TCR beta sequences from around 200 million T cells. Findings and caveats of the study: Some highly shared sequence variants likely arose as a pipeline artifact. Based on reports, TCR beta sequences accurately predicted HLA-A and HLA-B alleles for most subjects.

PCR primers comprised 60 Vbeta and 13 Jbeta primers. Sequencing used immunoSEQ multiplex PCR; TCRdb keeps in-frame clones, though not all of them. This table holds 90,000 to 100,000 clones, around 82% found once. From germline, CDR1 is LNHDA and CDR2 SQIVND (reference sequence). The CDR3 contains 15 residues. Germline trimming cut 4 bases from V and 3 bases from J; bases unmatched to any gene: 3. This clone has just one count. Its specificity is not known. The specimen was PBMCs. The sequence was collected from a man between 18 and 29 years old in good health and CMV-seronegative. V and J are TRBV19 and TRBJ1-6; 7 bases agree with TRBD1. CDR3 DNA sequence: TGTGCCAGTAGTAACAGGGGAGGCTATAATTCACCCCTCCACTTT. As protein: CASSNRGGYNSPLHF.